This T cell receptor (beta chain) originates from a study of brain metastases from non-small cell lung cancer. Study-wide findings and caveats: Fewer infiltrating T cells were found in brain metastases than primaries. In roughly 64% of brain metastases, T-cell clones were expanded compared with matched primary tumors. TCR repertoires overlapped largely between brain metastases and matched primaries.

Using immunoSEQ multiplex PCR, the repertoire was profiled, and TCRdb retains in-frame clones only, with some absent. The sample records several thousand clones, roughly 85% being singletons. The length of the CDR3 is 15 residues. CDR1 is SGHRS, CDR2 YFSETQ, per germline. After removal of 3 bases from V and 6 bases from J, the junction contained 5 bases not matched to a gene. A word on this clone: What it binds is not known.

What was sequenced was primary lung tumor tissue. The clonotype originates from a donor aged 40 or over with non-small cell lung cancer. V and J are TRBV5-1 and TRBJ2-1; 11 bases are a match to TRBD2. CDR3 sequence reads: CASSSGTSGGNEQFF. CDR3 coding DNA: TGCGCCAGCAGCTCCGGGACTAGCGGCGGCAATGAGCAGTTCTTC.